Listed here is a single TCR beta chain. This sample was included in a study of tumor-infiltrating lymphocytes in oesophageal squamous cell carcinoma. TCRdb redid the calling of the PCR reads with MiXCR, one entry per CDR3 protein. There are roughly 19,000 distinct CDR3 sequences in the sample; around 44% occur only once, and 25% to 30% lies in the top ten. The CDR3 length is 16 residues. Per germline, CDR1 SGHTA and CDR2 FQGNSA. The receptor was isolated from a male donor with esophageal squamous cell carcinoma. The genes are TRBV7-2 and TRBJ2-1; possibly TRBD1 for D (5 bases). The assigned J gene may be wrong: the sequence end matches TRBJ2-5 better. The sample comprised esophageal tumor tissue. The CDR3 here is CASSSDRVRLGETQYF. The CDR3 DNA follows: TGTGCCAGCAGCTCCGACAGAGTAAGGCTAGGAGAGACCCAGTACTTC.